A selection of T cell receptor beta chains follows, all from one sample in a study of control samples from healthy donors and cancer patients. Clones were sequenced by immunoSEQ multiplex PCR, and TCRdb holds only the in-frame ones, with some missing. This sample carries tens of thousands of clones, more than 80% of them seen once, and the ten largest clones take about 15%. Material for sequencing was blood. Source of these receptors: a man aged 45-60 years in good health. Both conserved end residues are part of each CDR3. Fields, in order: CDR3 DNA, CDR3 protein, V gene, D gene, J gene, clone size. A D gene is named only where the DNA matches it firmly. The size field is filled for only some rows; it gives once, few, many or a size class.

CDR3 DNA: TGTGCCAGCAGTGAGGGCCTTGTCTCCTACGAGCAGTACTTC
CDR3 protein: CASSEGLVSYEQYF
V gene: TRBV6-1
D gene: NA
J gene: TRBJ2-7
clone size: NA

CDR3 DNA: TGTGCCAGCAGTTTCCCCTCGACTAGCGGGGCCTACAATGAGCAGTTCTTC
CDR3 protein: CASSFPSTSGAYNEQFF
V gene: TRBV27
D gene: TRBD2
J gene: TRBJ2-1
clone size: NA

CDR3 DNA: TGTGCCAGCAGCTTCACGCAGGGGGCCGGTCCCGGGGAGCTGTTTTTT
CDR3 protein: CASSFTQGAGPGELFF
V gene: TRBV11-3
D gene: TRBD1
J gene: TRBJ2-2
clone size: NA

CDR3 DNA: TGTGCCATCAGTGAGCCGGGGGTACTAGCGGGAGGGCCACGGACCACCGGGGAGCTGTTTTTT
CDR3 protein: CAISEPGVLAGGPRTTGELFF
V gene: TRBV10-3
D gene: TRBD2
J gene: TRBJ2-2
clone size: NA

CDR3 DNA: TGTGCCAGCAGCTCAACAGGGAGGGTGAATAATGAGCAGTTCTTC
CDR3 protein: CASSSTGRVNNEQFF
V gene: TRBV13
D gene: NA
J gene: TRBJ2-1
clone size: NA

CDR3 DNA: TGTGCCAGCAGTGAGAGTGTTCCTGGAAACACCATATATTTT
CDR3 protein: CASSESVPGNTIYF
V gene: TRBV6-1
D gene: NA
J gene: TRBJ1-3
clone size: NA

CDR3 DNA: TGTGCCAGCAGCTTAGTTGCGACCGGGGAGCTGTTTTTT
CDR3 protein: CASSLVATGELFF
V gene: TRBV7-2
D gene: NA
J gene: TRBJ2-2
clone size: NA

CDR3 DNA: TGTGCCAGCAGACGAGGGACAGGGTTTAGAGAGACCCAGTACTTC
CDR3 protein: CASRRGTGFRETQYF
V gene: TRBV28
D gene: TRBD1
J gene: TRBJ2-5
clone size: NA

CDR3 DNA: TGTGCCAGCACCTCCGGGGGGGGGCGGCGCTACACCTTC
CDR3 protein: CASTSGGGRRYTF
V gene: TRBV6-4
D gene: NA
J gene: TRBJ1-2
clone size: NA

CDR3 DNA: TGTGCTAGTAGCGGTCCACCAAACATTCAGTACTTC
CDR3 protein: CASSGPPNIQYF
V gene: TRBV12-5
D gene: NA
J gene: TRBJ2-4
clone size: NA

CDR3 DNA: TGTGCCAGCAGCGCGACTAGCGGGAGCTACGAGCAGTACTTC
CDR3 protein: CASSATSGSYEQYF
V gene: TRBV6-5
D gene: TRBD2
J gene: TRBJ2-7
clone size: few

CDR3 DNA: TGTGCCAGCGCGAAGTTGACCCCGGGGGAAGAGACCCAGTACTTC
CDR3 protein: CASAKLTPGEETQYF
V gene: TRBV27
D gene: NA
J gene: TRBJ2-5
clone size: NA

CDR3 DNA: TGTGCCATCAAGGGGAGTGGAACTGAAGCTTTCTTT
CDR3 protein: CAIKGSGTEAFF
V gene: TRBV10-3
D gene: NA
J gene: TRBJ1-1
clone size: NA

CDR3 DNA: TGTGCCAGCAGTGATCTCTACTTACAGGGTGACTATGGCTACACCTTC
CDR3 protein: CASSDLYLQGDYGYTF
V gene: TRBV2
D gene: NA
J gene: TRBJ1-2
clone size: NA

CDR3 DNA: TGTGCCAGCAGCCAAGCGTGGAGGTCTGGACGCGGATCTGGAAACACCATATATTTT
CDR3 protein: CASSQAWRSGRGSGNTIYF
V gene: TRBV3-1/TRBV3-2
D gene: NA
J gene: TRBJ1-3
clone size: NA

CDR3 DNA: TGTGCCAGCAGCGCTAATCGGGGGAAGAATTCACCCCTCCACTTT
CDR3 protein: CASSANRGKNSPLHF
V gene: TRBV5-5
D gene: NA
J gene: TRBJ1-6
clone size: NA

CDR3 DNA: TGTGCCAGCTCACCTATCCCGGGAACAGATACGCAGTATTTT
CDR3 protein: CASSPIPGTDTQYF
V gene: TRBV18
D gene: NA
J gene: TRBJ2-3
clone size: NA

CDR3 DNA: TGTGCCAGCAGGCAGACAGGGGGCTTTCACGAGCAGTACTTC
CDR3 protein: CASRQTGGFHEQYF
V gene: TRBV28
D gene: TRBD1
J gene: TRBJ2-7
clone size: once

CDR3 DNA: TGTGCCAGCAGCCAGACTGTGGGACAGACCGCTAACTATGGCTACACCTTC
CDR3 protein: CASSQTVGQTANYGYTF
V gene: TRBV11-3
D gene: TRBD1
J gene: TRBJ1-2
clone size: NA

CDR3 DNA: TGTGCCAGCAGACCTCGACTAGCGGGAATCAGTGAGGAGACCCAGTACTTC
CDR3 protein: CASRPRLAGISEETQYF
V gene: TRBV7-9
D gene: TRBD2
J gene: TRBJ2-5
clone size: NA

CDR3 DNA: TGTGCCACCTCCTATACAGATACGCAGTATTTT
CDR3 protein: CATSYTDTQYF
V gene: TRBV24-1
D gene: NA
J gene: TRBJ2-3
clone size: NA

CDR3 DNA: TGTGCCAGCTCACAGAATGCTCCGGGACAGGCTGAAAAACTGTTTTTT
CDR3 protein: CASSQNAPGQAEKLFF
V gene: TRBV18
D gene: TRBD1
J gene: TRBJ1-4
clone size: NA

CDR3 DNA: TGTGCCTGGAGTAACAGTGGCGGGAGATTAACAGATACGCAGTATTTT
CDR3 protein: CAWSNSGGRLTDTQYF
V gene: TRBV30
D gene: TRBD2
J gene: TRBJ2-3
clone size: NA

CDR3 DNA: TGTGCCATCAGTGAGTCCGGGGGAAGAACTGAAGCTTTCTTT
CDR3 protein: CAISESGGRTEAFF
V gene: TRBV10-3
D gene: NA
J gene: TRBJ1-1
clone size: NA

CDR3 DNA: TGTGCCAGCAGCTTGCCGGACAACACCATATATTTT
CDR3 protein: CASSLPDNTIYF
V gene: TRBV5-4
D gene: NA
J gene: TRBJ1-3
clone size: NA

CDR3 DNA: TGTGCCAGCAGCTTAGCTTTTCCTGGGAGTTCGCATGACAATGAGCAGTTCTTC
CDR3 protein: CASSLAFPGSSHDNEQFF
V gene: TRBV7-2
D gene: NA
J gene: TRBJ2-1
clone size: NA

CDR3 DNA: TGTGCCAGCAGTGAAGTTGGAGGGGGTCAGCCCCAGCATTTT
CDR3 protein: CASSEVGGGQPQHF
V gene: TRBV25-1
D gene: NA
J gene: TRBJ1-5
clone size: few

CDR3 DNA: TGTGCCAGCAGCTTGGTGGGCACTCACCAAAGCACAGATACGCAGTATTTT
CDR3 protein: CASSLVGTHQSTDTQYF
V gene: TRBV5-5
D gene: NA
J gene: TRBJ2-3
clone size: NA

CDR3 DNA: TGTGCCAGCAGTTTATCGTCGGAGGGGAGGAGGGGCTACACCTTC
CDR3 protein: CASSLSSEGRRGYTF
V gene: TRBV27
D gene: NA
J gene: TRBJ1-2
clone size: NA

CDR3 DNA: TGTGCCAGCAGTGGACCACTAGCCCCTGAGCAGTTCTTC
CDR3 protein: CASSGPLAPEQFF
V gene: TRBV25-1
D gene: NA
J gene: TRBJ2-1
clone size: few

CDR3 DNA: TGTGCCAGCAGTTTGACTAGGGCCACAGATACGCAGTATTTT
CDR3 protein: CASSLTRATDTQYF
V gene: TRBV6-5
D gene: NA
J gene: TRBJ2-3
clone size: NA

CDR3 DNA: TGTGCCAGCAGCTCGTCGACAGGGGCACGAGAAAAACTGTTTTTT
CDR3 protein: CASSSSTGAREKLFF
V gene: TRBV7-2
D gene: TRBD1
J gene: TRBJ1-4
clone size: NA

CDR3 DNA: TGTGCCAGCAGTTTTGACGGGGAGCTGTTTTTT
CDR3 protein: CASSFDGELFF
V gene: TRBV27
D gene: NA
J gene: TRBJ2-2
clone size: NA

CDR3 DNA: TGTGCCATCAGCTCACAGGGGGGAAATGAAAAACTGTTTTTT
CDR3 protein: CAISSQGGNEKLFF
V gene: TRBV10-3
D gene: TRBD1
J gene: TRBJ1-4
clone size: NA

CDR3 DNA: TGTGCCTTCCCAAGCCGGGGACAGGGGAGTATCTATGGCTACACCTTC
CDR3 protein: CAFPSRGQGSIYGYTF
V gene: TRBV30
D gene: TRBD1
J gene: TRBJ1-2
clone size: NA

CDR3 DNA: TGTGCCGCCCGGTGGGGAAATGAGCAGTTCTTC
CDR3 protein: CAARWGNEQFF
V gene: TRBV28
D gene: NA
J gene: TRBJ2-1
clone size: NA

CDR3 DNA: TGTGCCAGCAGCTCGGGACTAGAGAGTTTAAGCTCCTACAATGAGCAGTTCTTC
CDR3 protein: CASSSGLESLSSYNEQFF
V gene: TRBV11-3
D gene: TRBD2
J gene: TRBJ2-1
clone size: NA

CDR3 DNA: TGTGCCAGCAGTTACCCAGGACTAGCGGATAACACCGGGGAGCTGTTTTTT
CDR3 protein: CASSYPGLADNTGELFF
V gene: TRBV6-2/TRBV6-3
D gene: TRBD2
J gene: TRBJ2-2
clone size: NA

CDR3 DNA: TGTGCCAGCAGCCGGCTACTAGCGGCAATCACAGATACGCAGTATTTT
CDR3 protein: CASSRLLAAITDTQYF
V gene: TRBV13
D gene: TRBD2
J gene: TRBJ2-3
clone size: NA

CDR3 DNA: TGTGCCAGCAGCTTAGCGTTTGGCAATGAGCAGTTCTTC
CDR3 protein: CASSLAFGNEQFF
V gene: TRBV7-2
D gene: NA
J gene: TRBJ2-1
clone size: NA

CDR3 DNA: TGCGCCAGCAGCTTAGGGGAACCAAACACTGAAGCTTTCTTT
CDR3 protein: CASSLGEPNTEAFF
V gene: TRBV5-1
D gene: NA
J gene: TRBJ1-1
clone size: NA

CDR3 DNA: TGTGCCAGCAGCCAAGAGGCCCTTCAAGAGACCCAGTACTTC
CDR3 protein: CASSQEALQETQYF
V gene: TRBV3-1/TRBV3-2
D gene: NA
J gene: TRBJ2-5
clone size: NA

CDR3 DNA: TGCGCCAGCAGCTTGGTGGGACAGGGCGGTGCCGGCGAGACCCAGTACTTC
CDR3 protein: CASSLVGQGGAGETQYF
V gene: TRBV5-1
D gene: TRBD1
J gene: TRBJ2-5
clone size: NA

CDR3 DNA: TGTGCCAGCAGCCCATCTAGCGGGAGGACCTACGAGCAGTACTTC
CDR3 protein: CASSPSSGRTYEQYF
V gene: TRBV5-4
D gene: TRBD2
J gene: TRBJ2-7
clone size: once

CDR3 DNA: TGTGCCAGCTCACCAATCGCGTCAGAAGGAAACACCATATATTTT
CDR3 protein: CASSPIASEGNTIYF
V gene: TRBV18
D gene: NA
J gene: TRBJ1-3
clone size: NA

CDR3 DNA: TGTGCCAGTAGTAACAAGCAGAACACTGAAGCTTTCTTT
CDR3 protein: CASSNKQNTEAFF
V gene: TRBV19
D gene: NA
J gene: TRBJ1-1
clone size: NA

CDR3 DNA: TGTGCCAGCAGTTACGGCCTTATGACGACAGATACGCAGTATTTT
CDR3 protein: CASSYGLMTTDTQYF
V gene: TRBV6-2/TRBV6-3
D gene: NA
J gene: TRBJ2-3
clone size: NA